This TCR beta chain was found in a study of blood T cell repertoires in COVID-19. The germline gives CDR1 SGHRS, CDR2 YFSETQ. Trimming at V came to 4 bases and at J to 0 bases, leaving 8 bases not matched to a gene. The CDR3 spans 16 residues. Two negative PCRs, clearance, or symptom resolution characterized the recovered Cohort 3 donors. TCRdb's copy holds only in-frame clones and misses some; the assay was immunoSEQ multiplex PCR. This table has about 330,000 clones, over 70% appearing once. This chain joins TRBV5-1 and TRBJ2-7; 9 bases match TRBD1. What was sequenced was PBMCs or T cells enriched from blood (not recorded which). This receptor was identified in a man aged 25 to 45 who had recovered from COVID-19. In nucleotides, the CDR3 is TGCGCCAGCAGCCCAAATGGACAGGGGTCCTCCTACGAGCAGTACTTC. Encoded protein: CASSPNGQGSSYEQYF.